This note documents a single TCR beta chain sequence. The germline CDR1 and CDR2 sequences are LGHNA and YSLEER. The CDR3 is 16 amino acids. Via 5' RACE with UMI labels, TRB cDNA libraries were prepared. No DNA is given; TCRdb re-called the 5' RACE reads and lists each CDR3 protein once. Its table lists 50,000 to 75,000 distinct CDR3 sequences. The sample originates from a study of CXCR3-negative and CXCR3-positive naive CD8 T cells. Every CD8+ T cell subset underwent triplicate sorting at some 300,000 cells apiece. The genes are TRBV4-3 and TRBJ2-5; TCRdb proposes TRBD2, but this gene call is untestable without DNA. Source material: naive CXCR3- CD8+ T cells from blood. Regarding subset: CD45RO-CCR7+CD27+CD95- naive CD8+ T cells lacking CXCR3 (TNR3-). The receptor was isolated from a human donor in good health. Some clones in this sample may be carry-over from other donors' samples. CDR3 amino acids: CASSQAFPGLQETQYF.